This T cell receptor beta chain comes out of a study of graft-versus-host responses after intestinal transplantation. A remark on this clone: Its matching antigen is unknown.

Profiling relied on immunoSEQ multiplex PCR, and the TCRdb table lists in-frame clones only, not all of them. Found here are roughly 17,000 clones, more than 75% of them singletons; the top ten hold roughly 50%. Study-level points and caveats: Present in recipient marrow, GvH clones included some that appeared first in ileum or blood. Some patients had graft-donor T cell macrochimerism. In their allografts, the ratios of graft-versus-host to host-versus-graft T cell clones were high.

Germline-derived CDR1 and CDR2 are PRHDT and FYEKMQ (reference sequence). The V gene end was trimmed by 0 bases and the J gene end by 7 bases; junction bases not matched to a gene: 5. This CDR3 is built from 15 residues. Sequenced here: bone marrow, sampled approximately 120 days after transplant. The sequence was collected from a human patient who received an intestinal transplant, so some T cells may come from the graft donor. The chain uses TRBV13 and TRBJ1-5, with 8 bases identical to TRBD1. The CDR3 DNA reads as TGTGCCAGCAGCTTAGGAGCAGGGGGCCGACAGCCCCAGCATTTT. As protein: CASSLGAGGRQPQHF. Variable domain in full (rest from reference TRBV13 and TRBJ1-5): AAGVIQSPRHLIKEKRETATLKCYPIPRHDTVYWYQQGPGQDPQFLISFYEKMQSDKGSIPDRFSAQQFSDYHSELNMSSLELGDSALYFCASSLGAGGRQPQHFGDGTRLSIL.